Shown below are 12 T cell receptor beta chains from a single sample sequenced in a study of vaccination and CD4 T cells after COVID-19. Treatment denoted: approximately nine-day PBMC culture with coronavirus spike peptide pools or control peptides (ViraFEST assay). Sequence data for DNA of cultured CD4+ T cells were generated by the Oncomine TCR Beta short-read assay. TCRdb passed the PCR reads through MiXCR, listing each CDR3 protein once. This table has 9,500 to 15,000 distinct CDR3 sequences, 44% appearing once. Their antigens are not known. The specimen sequenced was cultured CD4+ T cells from blood. These receptors were taken from a human donor with COVID-19.

The genes are TRBV19 and TRBJ2-5; D unclear. V lost 5 bases, J lost 5 bases, and 12 bases lay in between. CDR3 length equals 13 residues. The germline CDR1 and CDR2 sequences are LNHDA and SQIVND (reference sequence). CDR3 DNA: TGTGCCAGTAGTCCGAATCTGCCGGAGACCCAGTACTTC. Translation: CASSPNLPETQYF.

The table lists this clonotype with a count of one. V is TRBV20-1 and J is TRBJ2-7; tentative D call: TRBD2 (6 bases). Germline V gene lookup returns CDR1 DFQATT and CDR2 SNEGSKA (reference sequence). This CDR3 comprises 14 residues. The ends were cut back, 1 base at V and 4 bases at J, with 14 bases in the middle. The CDR3 DNA sequence: TGCAGTGCTAGAGTCCAGGAGGGGATTTACGAGCAGTACTTC. Amino acid sequence: CSARVQEGIYEQYF.

CDR3 loop: CASSRDSGNTIYF. The CDR3 bases are TGCGCCAGCTCCCGGGACTCTGGAAACACCATATATTTT. This sequence joins TRBV10-1 and TRBJ1-3; unclear D gene. Germline loops: CDR1 WNHNN, CDR2 SYGVQD (reference sequence). This CDR3 is 13 amino acids long. Trimming cost V 8 bases and J 0 bases, with 8 bases left between them.

This rearrangement joins TRBV19 to TRBJ2-3; the D call may be TRBD1 or TRBD2 (6 bases each). In germline, CDR1 is LNHDA, CDR2 SQIVND (reference sequence). The CDR3 spans 14 residues. V shed 2 bases and J shed 5 bases, with 11 bases lying between them. CDR3 protein: CASSISRGQDTQYF. The CDR3 DNA is TGTGCCAGTAGTATATCCCGGGGGCAAGATACGCAGTATTTT.

V and J are TRBV20-1 and TRBJ1-3, with no clear D. The CDR3 contains 13 residues. V was clipped by 0 bases and J by 14 bases, with 17 bases between them. Germline V lookup: CDR1 DFQATT, CDR2 SNEGSKA (reference sequence). CDR3 bases: TGCAGTGCTAGAGACCCTGGACCGCATTATGTATATTTT. Translating gives CSARDPGPHYVYF.

This chain's CDR3 is CATSTGGLWGGYTF. CDR3 bases: TGTGCCACCTCCACGGGGGGCCTGTGGGGTGGCTACACCTTC. V and J are TRBV28 and TRBJ1-2; the D gene is possibly TRBD1 (6 bases). The germline V gene has CDR1 MDHEN and CDR2 SYDVKM. V was shortened by 10 bases and J by 7 bases, with 22 bases between the two germline ends. The CDR3 spans 14 residues.

V gene TRBV5-6 combines with J gene TRBJ2-1, with TRBD1 matching over 9 bases. With V trimmed by 4 bases and J by 3 bases, 5 bases remained unmatched. Germline V gives CDR1 SGHDT, CDR2 YYEEEE. The CDR3 has 15 residues. CDR3 nucleotide sequence: TGTGCCAGCAGCCTACCGGGACAGGGCTACAATGAGCAGTTCTTC. It encodes CASSLPGQGYNEQFF.

This clonotype was seen only a few times. This chain joins TRBV28 and TRBJ1-2; D possibly corresponds to TRBD1 (6 bases). Per germline, CDR1 MDHEN and CDR2 SYDVKM. Trimming took off 2 bases at V and 2 bases at J, with 12 bases between the two ends. The CDR3 is made up of 15 amino acids. CDR3 nucleotide sequence: TGTGCCAGCAGTTTAATGGACAGAAAAAACTATGGCTACACCTTC. Encoded protein: CASSLMDRKNYGYTF.

This clonotype was counted only a few times. V gene TRBV7-9 combines with J gene TRBJ1-6, with TRBD1 as a possible D gene (5 bases). Between the trimmed V and J ends, which lost 7 bases and 7 bases, there was a span of 17 bases. Germline CDR1 is SEHNR and CDR2 is FQNEAQ (reference sequence). This CDR3 is built from 15 residues. The CDR3 nucleotides read TGTGCCAGCACCACCCCCGGGACGGACAATTCACCCCTCCACTTT. This translates into CASTTPGTDNSPLHF.

Remarks on this clonotype: An end of the junction does not agree with germline; a read error may underlie this. CDR3 in amino acids: CSARAGGFSYNGQFF. Here the CDR3 DNA reads TGCAGTGCTAGGGCGGGGGGCTTCTCCTACAATGGGCAGTTCTTC. J is TRBJ2-1 and V is TRBV20-1; 8 bases align to TRBD2. CDR3 length equals 15 residues. Per the germline V gene, CDR1 is DFQATT and CDR2 is SNEGSKA (reference sequence).

This clonotype has only a few counts. V gene TRBV7-9 combines with J gene TRBJ1-6; a weak D match, TRBD1 (5 bases). Per the germline V gene, CDR1 is SEHNR and CDR2 is FQNEAQ (reference sequence). The CDR3 covers 15 residues. Trimming shortened V by 5 bases and J by 6 bases, and 14 bases separated the two germline ends. The CDR3 sequence is CASSLAGGANSPLHF. The CDR3 region has the DNA TGTGCCAGCAGCCTGGCGGGAGGGGCTAATTCACCCCTCCACTTT.

The V and J genes are TRBV6-1 and TRBJ2-7, with 11 positions matching TRBD2. This CDR3 has 14 residues. Germline V gene sequence: CDR1 MNHNS, CDR2 SASEGT. Trimming took 6 bases from V and 2 from J; bases not matched to a gene: 3. As DNA, the CDR3 is TGTGCCAGCAGGATAGCGGGGGGGCCCTACGAGCAGTACTTC. It is translated as CASRIAGGPYEQYF.